The next 9 T cell receptor beta chains were all read from a single sample in a study of blood T cell repertoires in COVID-19. TCRdb's table, derived via immunoSEQ multiplex PCR, lists solely in-frame clones and lacks some. In the table there are more than 85,000 clones, approximately 80% of which are singletons. Sequenced input: peripheral blood. Every receptor here comes from a human donor in a cohort sampled during active COVID-19.

The genes are TRBV18 and TRBJ1-6, with TRBD1 identical over 8 bases. Losses at the gene ends were 0 bases for V and 8 bases for J; bases not matched to a gene: 6. Germline loops: CDR1 KGHSH, CDR2 LQKENI. The CDR3 consists of 16 residues. CDR3 protein: CASSPPSQGADSPLHF. The DNA of the CDR3 is TGTGCCAGCTCACCACCGTCCCAGGGGGCTGATTCACCCCTCCACTTT.

The table lists this clone with a few counts. CDR3 DNA sequence: TGTGCCAGCAGTTACTCGACTGCGGGGGAGGACCAAGAGACCCAGTACTTC. Its translation: CASSYSTAGEDQETQYF. The chain uses TRBV6-2 or TRBV6-3 and TRBJ2-5; 7 nucleotides line up with TRBD2. Germline trimming cut 0 bases from V and 0 bases from J; bases unmatched to any gene: 7. The CDR3 runs to 17 residues. The germline CDR1 and CDR2 sequences are MNHEY and SVGEGT.

The chain has TRBV28 and TRBJ2-7, with D perhaps matching TRBD2 (5 bases). Germline-derived CDR1 and CDR2 are MDHEN and SYDVKM. The CDR3 is made up of 14 amino acids. The V end lost 0 bases, the J end lost 4 bases, and 10 bases lay between the germline ends. CDR3 region: CASSLWLGEYEQYF. The CDR3 DNA is TGTGCCAGCAGTTTATGGCTGGGAGAGTACGAGCAGTACTTC.

The chain has TRBV18 and TRBJ2-5, with TRBD1 as a possible D gene (6 bases). Trimming shortened V by 3 bases and J by 4 bases, and 12 bases separated the two germline ends. Germline V gene lookup returns CDR1 KGHSH and CDR2 LQKENI. This CDR3 is 14 amino acids long. The CDR3 is CASSPMAGVETQYF. The CDR3 coding sequence is TGTGCCAGCTCACCGATGGCAGGGGTAGAGACCCAGTACTTC.

The J gene is TRBJ2-2, the V gene TRBV6-5; D uncertain. The germline CDR1 and CDR2 sequences are MNHEY and SVGAGI. The CDR3 is 13 amino acids. Trimming removed 6 bases from V and 4 bases from J, with 9 bases in between. CDR3 loop: CASRPTSTGELFF. CDR3 nucleotide sequence: TGTGCCAGCAGACCCACAAGCACCGGGGAGCTGTTTTTT.

The J gene is TRBJ1-2, the V gene TRBV4-3; tentatively, D is TRBD1 (5 bases). The CDR3 is made up of 16 amino acids. V was cut by 0 bases and J by 3 bases, with 14 bases left in between. The germline gives CDR1 LGHNA, CDR2 YSLEER. Here the CDR3 reads CASSQDKGFWDYGYTF. In nucleotides, the CDR3 is TGCGCCAGCAGCCAAGATAAGGGGTTTTGGGACTATGGCTACACCTTC.

About this clone: The same CDR3 also results from other DNA sequences found in this sample. The rearrangement links TRBV18 to TRBJ1-1, with TRBD1 as a possible D gene (5 bases). Trimming took off 3 bases at V and 1 base at J, with 6 bases between the two ends. The CDR3 contains 13 residues. Germline-derived CDR1 and CDR2 are KGHSH and LQKENI. The CDR3 region is CASSPGGNTEAFF. CDR3 sequence (DNA): TGTGCCAGCTCACCCGGGGGGAACACTGAAGCTTTCTTT.

The chain carries TRBV5-1 and TRBJ1-2, with D perhaps matching TRBD1 (5 bases). Germline-derived CDR1 and CDR2 are SGHRS and YFSETQ. V was cut by 1 base and J by 3 bases, with 10 bases left in between. CDR3 length: 14 amino acids. The CDR3 region is CASSLQGEDYGYTF. Here the CDR3 DNA reads TGCGCCAGCAGCTTGCAGGGCGAGGACTATGGCTACACCTTC.

The rearrangement uses TRBV4-2 and TRBJ1-1, with D perhaps TRBD1 (6 bases). Trimming pared 4 bases from V and 1 base from J, leaving 13 bases between. Germline CDR1 is LGHNA and CDR2 is YNFKEQ. This CDR3 spans 15 amino acids. The CDR3, as DNA: TGTGCCAGCAGCCCCACCTCGGACAGGAACACTGAAGCTTTCTTT. It codes for CASSPTSDRNTEAFF.